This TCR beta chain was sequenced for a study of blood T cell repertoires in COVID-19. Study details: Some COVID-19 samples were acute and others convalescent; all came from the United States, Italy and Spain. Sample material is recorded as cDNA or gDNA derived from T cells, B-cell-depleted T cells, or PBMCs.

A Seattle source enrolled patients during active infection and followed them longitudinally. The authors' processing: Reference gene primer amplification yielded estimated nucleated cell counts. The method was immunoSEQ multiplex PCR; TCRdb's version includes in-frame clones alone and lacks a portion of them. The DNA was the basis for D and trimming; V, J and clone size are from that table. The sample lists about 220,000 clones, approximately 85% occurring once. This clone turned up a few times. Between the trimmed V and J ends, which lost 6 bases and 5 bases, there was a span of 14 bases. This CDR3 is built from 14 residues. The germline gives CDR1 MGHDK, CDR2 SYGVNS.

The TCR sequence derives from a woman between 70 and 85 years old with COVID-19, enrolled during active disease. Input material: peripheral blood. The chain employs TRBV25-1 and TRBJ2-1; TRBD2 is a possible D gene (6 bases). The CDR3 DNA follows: TGTGCCAGCAGAGGAGGGACTTATCACAATGAGCAGTTCTTC. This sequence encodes CASRGGTYHNEQFF.